One and the same sample provided the 20 T cell receptor beta chains below, sequenced in a study of blood T cell repertoires in COVID-19. Using immunoSEQ multiplex PCR, the repertoire was profiled, and TCRdb retains in-frame clones only, with some absent. The sample lists about 220,000 clones, more than 65% occurring once. The specimen was peripheral blood. These receptors all come from a man between 45 and 60 years old with active or convalescent COVID-19.

V and J are TRBV12-3 or TRBV12-4 and TRBJ2-5, with D possibly matching TRBD1 (6 bases). With 6 bases removed from V and 5 bases from J, the gap between germline ends came to 13 bases. The CDR3 is 13 residues long. The CDR3 protein is CASRPAGVETQYF. The CDR3 DNA reads TGTGCCAGCAGGCCGGCAGGGGTTGAGACCCAGTACTTC.

This clone appeared a single time. The J gene is TRBJ1-1, the V gene TRBV4-1, with D possibly TRBD1 on 6 matching bases. The CDR3 is made up of 14 amino acids. V was pared by 1 base and J by 6 bases, with 12 bases between. Germline V gives CDR1 MGHRA, CDR2 YSYEKL. The CDR3 protein is CASSQGTGIAEAFF. CDR3 bases: TGCGCCAGCAGCCAAGGCACAGGGATCGCTGAAGCTTTCTTT.

The V call is TRBV2, the J call TRBJ1-2, with a weak D call TRBD1 (5 bases). The CDR3 contains 14 residues. Germline V gene data show CDR1 as SNHLY and CDR2 as FYNNEI. Trimming shortened V by 0 bases and J by 5 bases, and 10 bases separated the two germline ends. CDR3 DNA sequence: TGTGCCAGCAGTGAAGCCCTTTCAGGGTATGGCTACACCTTC. Amino acid sequence: CASSEALSGYGYTF.

This rearrangement joins TRBV15 to TRBJ2-7; TRBD1 matches 7 bases. Germline V gene sequence: CDR1 LNHNV, CDR2 YYDKDF (reference sequence). V trimming: 1 base; J trimming: 6 bases; junction bases outside the gene matches: 21. The CDR3 runs to 19 residues. The CDR3 nucleotides read TGTGCCACCAGCAGAGTGACCCGGGACAGCCCATTCCTTTACGTCGAGCAGTACGTC. This codes for CATSRVTRDSPFLYVEQYV.

The rearrangement uses TRBV2 and TRBJ1-3, with no clear D. The germline CDR1 and CDR2 sequences are SNHLY and FYNNEI. Trimming took off 7 bases at V and 4 bases at J, with 20 bases between the two ends. CDR3 length equals 16 residues. As DNA, the CDR3 is TGTGCCAGCATTTTAATGACGGTCGAGGGAGGAAACACCATATATTTT. Translated: CASILMTVEGGNTIYF.

V is TRBV7-2 and J is TRBJ2-7, with 9 bases lining up with TRBD1. Unmatched junction bases numbered 2, after V lost 0 bases and J lost 2 bases. CDR1 SGHTA and CDR2 FQGNSA come from the germline V gene. The CDR3 covers 15 residues. CDR3: CASSLAGTGPYEQYV. The CDR3 coding sequence is TGTGCCAGCAGCTTAGCCGGGACAGGGCCCTACGAGCAGTACGTC.

The chain recombines TRBV6-5 with TRBJ2-7; 11 nucleotides line up with TRBD1. The CDR3 has 13 residues. J gave up 5 bases and V 4 bases, and 1 base lay outside the gene matches. CDR1 and CDR2 from the germline V gene are MNHEY and SVGAGI. CDR3 coding DNA: TGTGCCAGCAGTTTGGGACAGGGGGACGAGCAGTACGTC. Translated: CASSLGQGDEQYV.

The rearrangement joins TRBV19 to TRBJ1-5, with D perhaps matching TRBD1 (5 bases). CDR1 and CDR2 (germline): LNHDA, SQIVND (reference sequence). This CDR3 region has 15 residues. V lost 6 bases to trimming and J lost 4 bases, with 16 bases between them. This chain's CDR3 is CASSRGSGRNQPQHF. DNA of the CDR3: TGTGCCAGTAGCCGGGGGTCAGGGCGTAATCAGCCCCAGCATTTT.

This chain uses TRBV5-4 with TRBJ2-1; 14 nucleotides align to TRBD2. Losses at the gene ends were 4 bases for V and 15 bases for J; bases not matched to a gene: 15. This CDR3 has 16 amino acids. The germline V gene has CDR1 SGHNT and CDR2 YYREEE (reference sequence). The CDR3 is CASSPTSTSGGGGGFF. In DNA form, the CDR3 reads TGTGCCAGCAGCCCTACTTCGACTAGCGGGGGGGGCGGGGGGTTCTTC.

The chain links TRBV5-4 to TRBJ1-2; TRBD1 matches at 7 bases. The germline CDR1 and CDR2 sequences are SGHNT and YYREEE (reference sequence). V gave up 3 bases and J gave up 6 bases; unmatched junction bases: 8. The CDR3 covers 14 residues. The DNA of the CDR3 is TGTGCCAGCAGCTCACCAAGACAGGGTCATGGCTACACCTTC. It yields the protein CASSSPRQGHGYTF.

V usage is TRBV2 and J usage is TRBJ2-7; D possibly corresponds to TRBD1 (7 bases). Trimming cost V 6 bases and J 2 bases, with 14 bases left between them. Germline assignment: CDR1 SNHLY and CDR2 FYNNEI. The CDR3 is made up of 14 amino acids. The chain's CDR3 is CASSAGQRTYEQYF. CDR3 coding DNA: TGTGCCAGCAGCGCGGGACAGAGGACCTACGAGCAGTACTTC.

The table lists this clone with a count of one. CDR3 bases: TGTGCCAGTAGTATAGATTTTCGGACAATACTGTCCTACGAGCAGTACGTC. Protein: CASSIDFRTILSYEQYV. This chain uses TRBV19 with TRBJ2-7, with D possibly being TRBD1 (5 bases). This CDR3 region has 17 residues. V shed 0 bases and J shed 1 base, with 16 bases lying between them. Germline values: CDR1 LNHDA, CDR2 SQIVND (reference sequence).

The chain joins TRBV28 to TRBJ1-6; no clear D. Germline CDR1 MDHEN, CDR2 SYDVKM. V lost 1 base and J 9 bases, leaving 7 bases between the germline ends. The length of the CDR3 is 13 residues. The CDR3 spells CASSLSFRSPLHF. CDR3 DNA: TGTGCCAGCAGTTTATCTTTCCGTTCACCCCTCCACTTT.

The chain is built from TRBV10-3 and TRBJ1-6; possibly TRBD1 for D (5 bases). Trimming removed 8 bases from V and 1 base from J, with 21 bases in between. CDR1 ENHRY and CDR2 SYGVKD come from the germline V gene. The CDR3 has 18 amino acids. DNA of the CDR3: TGTGCCATCGGTCCGGCGACAGTTCCCGGGTCCTATAATTCACCCCTCCACTTT. Its protein product is CAIGPATVPGSYNSPLHF.

V gene TRBV5-1 combines with J gene TRBJ2-3; no reliable D call. Trimming pared 5 bases from V and 2 bases from J, leaving 6 bases between. Germline assignment: CDR1 SGHRS and CDR2 YFSETQ. CDR3 length: 12 residues. CDR3 loop: CASRQNTDTQYF. CDR3 in DNA: TGCGCCAGCAGACAGAACACAGATACGCAGTATTTT.

The chain links TRBV5-1 to TRBJ1-1, with D tentatively TRBD1 (6 bases). Looked up from germline, CDR1 is SGHRS and CDR2 is YFSETQ. V was shortened by 3 bases and J by 1 base, with 10 bases between the two germline ends. The CDR3 runs to 14 residues. CDR3: CASSSDRPNTEAFF. The CDR3 bases are TGCGCCAGCAGCTCGGACAGACCGAACACTGAAGCTTTCTTT.

Only a few counts were recorded for this clone. The chain uses TRBV7-2 and TRBJ2-2; D gene uncertain. This CDR3 is built from 15 residues. Trimming cost V 5 bases and J 5 bases, with 15 bases left between them. CDR1 is SGHTA, CDR2 FQGNSA, per germline. CDR3 DNA sequence: TGTGCCAGCAGCCAAACCACTTTAGCTACCGGGGAGCTGTTTTTT. Its translation is CASSQTTLATGELFF. Full variable domain (rest looked up from reference TRBV7-2 and TRBJ2-2): GAGVSQSPSNKVTEKGKDVELRCDPISGHTALYWYRQSLGQGLEFLIYFQGNSAPDKSGLPSDRFSAERTGGSVSTLTIQRTQQEDSAVYLCASSQTTLATGELFFGEGSRLTVL.

This sequence joins TRBV7-2 and TRBJ1-2, with D maybe TRBD1 (6 bases). Deletions cut 0 bases from V and 5 bases from J, with 7 bases between. Germline V gives CDR1 SGHTA, CDR2 FQGNSA. This CDR3 has 13 residues. CDR3 in amino acids: CASSLAQGYGYTF. Here the CDR3 DNA reads TGTGCCAGCAGCTTAGCGCAGGGGTATGGCTACACCTTC.

V usage is TRBV5-1 and J usage is TRBJ2-3; D may be TRBD2 (6 bases). Per the germline V gene, CDR1 is SGHRS and CDR2 is YFSETQ. V gave up 6 bases and J gave up 3 bases, with 11 bases separating them. The CDR3 has 13 residues. For the CDR3, the DNA is TGCGCCAGCACCTTAGGAGGGACAGATACGCAGTATTTT. Translated: CASTLGGTDTQYF. The whole variable domain, filled in from reference TRBV5-1 and TRBJ2-3, reads KAGVTQTPRYLIKTRGQQVTLSCSPISGHRSVSWYQQTPGQGLQFLFEYFSETQRNKGNFPGRFSGRQFSNSRSEMNVSTLELGDSALYLCASTLGGTDTQYFGPGTRLTVL.

The V and J genes are TRBV9 and TRBJ2-5; 7 bases are shared with TRBD2. Germline trimming cut 4 bases from V and 2 bases from J; bases unmatched to any gene: 14. CDR1 is SGDLS, CDR2 YYNGEE, per germline. The CDR3 contains 17 residues. This chain's CDR3 is CASSPFLAGGFQETQYF. The CDR3 DNA reads as TGTGCCAGCAGCCCCTTCTTAGCCGGGGGGTTTCAAGAGACCCAGTACTTC.